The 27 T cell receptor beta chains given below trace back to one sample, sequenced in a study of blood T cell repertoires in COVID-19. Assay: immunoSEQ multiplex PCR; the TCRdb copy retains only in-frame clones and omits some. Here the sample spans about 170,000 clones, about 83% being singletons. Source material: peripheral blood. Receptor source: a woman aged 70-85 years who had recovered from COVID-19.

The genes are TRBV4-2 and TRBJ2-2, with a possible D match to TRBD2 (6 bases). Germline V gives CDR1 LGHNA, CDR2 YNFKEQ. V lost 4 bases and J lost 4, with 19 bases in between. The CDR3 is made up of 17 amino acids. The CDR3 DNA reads TGTGCCAGCAGCCCGGCCCCCCCGGGAGCCTTCACCGGGGAGCTGTTTTTT. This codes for CASSPAPPGAFTGELFF.

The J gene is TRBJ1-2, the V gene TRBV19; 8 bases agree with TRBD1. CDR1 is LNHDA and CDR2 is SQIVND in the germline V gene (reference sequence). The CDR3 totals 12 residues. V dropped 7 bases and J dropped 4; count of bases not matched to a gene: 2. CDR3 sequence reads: CASKDRAYGYTF. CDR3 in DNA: TGTGCCAGTAAGGACAGGGCCTATGGCTACACCTTC.

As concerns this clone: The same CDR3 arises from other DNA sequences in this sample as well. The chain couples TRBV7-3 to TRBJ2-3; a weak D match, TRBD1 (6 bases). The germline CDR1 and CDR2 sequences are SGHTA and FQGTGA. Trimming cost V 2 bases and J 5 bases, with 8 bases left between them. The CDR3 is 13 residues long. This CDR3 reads CASSLQGGDTQYF. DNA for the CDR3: TGTGCCAGCAGCTTACAAGGGGGAGATACGCAGTATTTT.

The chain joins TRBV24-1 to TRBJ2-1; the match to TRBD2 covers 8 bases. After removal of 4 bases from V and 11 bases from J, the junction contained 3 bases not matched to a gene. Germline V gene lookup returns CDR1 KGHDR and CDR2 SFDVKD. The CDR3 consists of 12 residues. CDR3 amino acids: CATSELAGKQFF. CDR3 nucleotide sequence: TGTGCCACCAGTGAGCTAGCGGGTAAGCAGTTCTTC.

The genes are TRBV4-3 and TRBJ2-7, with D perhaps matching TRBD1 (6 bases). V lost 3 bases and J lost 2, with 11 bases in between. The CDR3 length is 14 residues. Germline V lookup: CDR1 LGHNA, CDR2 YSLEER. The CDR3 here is CASSQPDRTYEQYF. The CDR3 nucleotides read TGCGCCAGCAGCCAGCCGGACAGAACCTACGAGCAGTACTTC.

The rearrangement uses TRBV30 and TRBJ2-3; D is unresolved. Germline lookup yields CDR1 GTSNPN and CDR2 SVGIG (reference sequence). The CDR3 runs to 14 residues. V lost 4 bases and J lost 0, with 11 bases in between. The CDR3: CAWKPYPSTDTQYF. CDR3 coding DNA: TGTGCCTGGAAGCCGTATCCTAGCACAGATACGCAGTATTTT. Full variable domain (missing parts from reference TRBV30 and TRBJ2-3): SQTIHQWPATLVQPVGSPLSLECTVEGTSNPNLYWYRQAAGRGLQLLFYSVGIGQISSEVPQNLSASRPQDRQFILSSKKLLLSDSGFYLCAWKPYPSTDTQYFGPGTRLTVL.

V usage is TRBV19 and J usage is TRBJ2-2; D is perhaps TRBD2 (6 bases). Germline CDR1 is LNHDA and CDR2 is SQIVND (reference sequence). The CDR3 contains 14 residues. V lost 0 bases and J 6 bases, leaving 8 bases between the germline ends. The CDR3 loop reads CASSIDRGAGELFF. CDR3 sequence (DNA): TGTGCCAGTAGTATAGATCGCGGGGCCGGGGAGCTGTTTTTT. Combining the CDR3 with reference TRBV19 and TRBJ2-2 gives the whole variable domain DGGITQSPKYLFRKEGQNVTLSCEQNLNHDAMYWYRQDPGQGLRLIYYSQIVNDFQKGDIAEGYSVSREKKESFPLTVTSAQKNPTAFYLCASSIDRGAGELFFGEGSRLTVL.

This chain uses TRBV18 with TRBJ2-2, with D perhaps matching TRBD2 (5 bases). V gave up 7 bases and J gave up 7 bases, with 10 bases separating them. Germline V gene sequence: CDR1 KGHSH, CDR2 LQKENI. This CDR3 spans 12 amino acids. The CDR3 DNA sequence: TGTGCCAGCTTTACGCGGGTCGGGGAGCTGTTTTTT. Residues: CASFTRVGELFF.

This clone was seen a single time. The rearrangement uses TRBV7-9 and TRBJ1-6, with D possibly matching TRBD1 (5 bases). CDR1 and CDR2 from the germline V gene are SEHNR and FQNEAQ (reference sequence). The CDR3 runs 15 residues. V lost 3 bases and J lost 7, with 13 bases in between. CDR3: CASSFFGGGNSPLHF. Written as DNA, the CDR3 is TGTGCCAGCAGCTTCTTCGGGGGGGGAAATTCACCCCTCCACTTT. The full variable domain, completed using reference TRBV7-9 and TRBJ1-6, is DTGVSQNPRHKITKRGQNVTFRCDPISEHNRLYWYRQTLGQGPEFLTYFQNEAQLEKSRLLSDRFSAERPKGSFSTLEIQRTEQGDSAMYLCASSFFGGGNSPLHFGNGTRLTVT.

CDR3 sequence: CASSLVRARDTEAFF. In DNA, the CDR3 is TGTGCCAGCAGCTTAGTTAGGGCGCGGGACACTGAAGCTTTCTTT. The rearrangement joins TRBV7-2 to TRBJ1-1; D not resolved. V was pared by 1 base and J by 3 bases, with 12 bases between. The CDR3 has 15 residues. CDR1 is SGHTA, CDR2 FQGNSA, per germline.

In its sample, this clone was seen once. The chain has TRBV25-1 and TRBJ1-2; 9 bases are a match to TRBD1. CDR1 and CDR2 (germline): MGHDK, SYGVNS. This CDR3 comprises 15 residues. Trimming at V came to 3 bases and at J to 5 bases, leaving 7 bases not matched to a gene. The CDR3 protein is CASSEDRGEWYGYTF. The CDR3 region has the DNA TGTGCCAGCAGTGAGGACAGGGGTGAATGGTATGGCTACACCTTC.

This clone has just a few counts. CDR3 in amino acids: CASSPSGRNTEAFF. CDR3 nucleotides: TGCGCCAGCAGCCCGAGCGGACGAAACACTGAAGCTTTCTTT. This sequence joins TRBV5-1 and TRBJ1-1; D is unclear. CDR1 is SGHRS, CDR2 YFSETQ, per germline. The V end lost 4 bases, the J end lost 2 bases, and 12 bases lay between the germline ends. This CDR3 contains 14 residues. The full variable domain, rest sourced from reference TRBV5-1 and TRBJ1-1, is KAGVTQTPRYLIKTRGQQVTLSCSPISGHRSVSWYQQTPGQGLQFLFEYFSETQRNKGNFPGRFSGRQFSNSRSEMNVSTLELGDSALYLCASSPSGRNTEAFFGQGTRLTVV.

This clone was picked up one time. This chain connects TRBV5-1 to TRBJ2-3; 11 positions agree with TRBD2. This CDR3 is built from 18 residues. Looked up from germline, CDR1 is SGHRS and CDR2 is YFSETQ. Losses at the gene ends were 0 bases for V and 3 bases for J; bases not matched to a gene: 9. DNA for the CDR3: TGCGCCAGCAGCTTGGGTTCGCTAGCGGGGGGTTCTACAGATACGCAGTATTTT. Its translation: CASSLGSLAGGSTDTQYF.

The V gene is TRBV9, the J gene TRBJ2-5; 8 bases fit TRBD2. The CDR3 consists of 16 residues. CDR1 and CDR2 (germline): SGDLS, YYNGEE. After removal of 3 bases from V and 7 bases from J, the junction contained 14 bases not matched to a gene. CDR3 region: CASSADSGLAGMTQYF. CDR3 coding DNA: TGTGCCAGCAGCGCGGACTCAGGACTAGCTGGGATGACCCAGTACTTC.

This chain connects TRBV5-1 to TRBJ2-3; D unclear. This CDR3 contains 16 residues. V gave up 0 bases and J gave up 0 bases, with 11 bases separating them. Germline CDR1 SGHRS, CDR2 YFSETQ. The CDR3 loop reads CASSLVAATSTDTQYF. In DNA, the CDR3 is TGCGCCAGCAGCTTGGTTGCGGCGACTAGCACAGATACGCAGTATTTT.

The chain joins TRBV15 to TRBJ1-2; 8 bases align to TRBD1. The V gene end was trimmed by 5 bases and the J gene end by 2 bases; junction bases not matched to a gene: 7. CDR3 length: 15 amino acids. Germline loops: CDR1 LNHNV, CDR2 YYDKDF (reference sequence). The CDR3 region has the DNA TGTGCCACCAGCGCCAACAGGGGGACCAACTATGGCTACACCTTC. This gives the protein CATSANRGTNYGYTF.

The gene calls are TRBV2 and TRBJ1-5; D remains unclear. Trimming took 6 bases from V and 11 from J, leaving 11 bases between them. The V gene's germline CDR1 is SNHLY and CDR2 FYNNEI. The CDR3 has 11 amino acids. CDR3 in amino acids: CASSPDGAQHF. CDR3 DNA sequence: TGTGCCAGCAGCCCCGATGGAGCCCAGCATTTT.

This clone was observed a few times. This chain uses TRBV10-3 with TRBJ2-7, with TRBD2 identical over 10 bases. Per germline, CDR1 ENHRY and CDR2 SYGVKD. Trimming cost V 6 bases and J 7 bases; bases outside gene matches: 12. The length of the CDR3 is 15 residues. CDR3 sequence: CAISPVTSGDVEQYF. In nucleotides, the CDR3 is TGTGCCATCAGCCCCGTCACTAGCGGGGACGTTGAGCAGTACTTC.

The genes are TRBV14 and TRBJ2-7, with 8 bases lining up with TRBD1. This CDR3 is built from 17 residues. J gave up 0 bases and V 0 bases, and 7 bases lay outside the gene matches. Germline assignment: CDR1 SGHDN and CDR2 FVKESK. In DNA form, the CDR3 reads TGTGCCAGCAGCCAAGATATGGACAGGGCGAGCTCCTACGAGCAGTACTTC. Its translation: CASSQDMDRASSYEQYF.

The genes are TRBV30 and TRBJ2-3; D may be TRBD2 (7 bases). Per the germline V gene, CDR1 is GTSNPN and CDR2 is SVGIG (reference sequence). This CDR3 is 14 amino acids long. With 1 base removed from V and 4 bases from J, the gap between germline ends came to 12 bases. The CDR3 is CAWSGRGGPDTQYF. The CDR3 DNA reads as TGTGCCTGGAGTGGTAGGGGGGGCCCAGATACGCAGTATTTT.

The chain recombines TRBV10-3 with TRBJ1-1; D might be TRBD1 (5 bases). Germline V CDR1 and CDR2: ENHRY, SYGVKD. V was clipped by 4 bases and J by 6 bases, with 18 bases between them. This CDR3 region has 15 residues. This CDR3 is CAISGGGAGRSEAFF. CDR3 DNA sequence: TGTGCCATCAGTGGGGGCGGGGCAGGGAGGTCTGAAGCTTTCTTT.

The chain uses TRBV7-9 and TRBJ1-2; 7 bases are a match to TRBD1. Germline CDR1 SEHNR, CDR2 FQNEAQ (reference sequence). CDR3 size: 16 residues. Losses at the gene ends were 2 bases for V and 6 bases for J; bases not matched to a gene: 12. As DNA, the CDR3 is TGTGCCAGCAGCTTATCGGGCCCCAGGGGGTTGGATGGCTACACCTTC. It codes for CASSLSGPRGLDGYTF.

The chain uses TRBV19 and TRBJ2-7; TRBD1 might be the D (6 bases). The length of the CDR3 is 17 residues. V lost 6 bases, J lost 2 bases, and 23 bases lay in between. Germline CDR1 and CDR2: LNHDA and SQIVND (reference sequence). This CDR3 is CASSQKSRGQPTYEQYF. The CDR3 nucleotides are TGTGCCAGTAGCCAAAAATCCAGAGGACAGCCAACCTACGAGCAGTACTTC.

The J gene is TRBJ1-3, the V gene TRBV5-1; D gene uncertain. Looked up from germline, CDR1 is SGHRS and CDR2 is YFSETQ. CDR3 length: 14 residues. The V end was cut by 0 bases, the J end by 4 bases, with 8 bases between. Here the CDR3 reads CASSLGASGNTIYF. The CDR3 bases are TGCGCCAGCAGCTTGGGGGCGAGCGGAAACACCATATATTTT.

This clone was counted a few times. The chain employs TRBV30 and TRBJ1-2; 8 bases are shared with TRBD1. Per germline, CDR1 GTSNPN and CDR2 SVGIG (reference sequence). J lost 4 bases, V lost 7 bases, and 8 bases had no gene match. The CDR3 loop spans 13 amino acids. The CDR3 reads CASRDRRRYGYTF. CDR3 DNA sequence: TGTGCCTCCCGGGACAGGCGACGCTATGGCTACACCTTC.

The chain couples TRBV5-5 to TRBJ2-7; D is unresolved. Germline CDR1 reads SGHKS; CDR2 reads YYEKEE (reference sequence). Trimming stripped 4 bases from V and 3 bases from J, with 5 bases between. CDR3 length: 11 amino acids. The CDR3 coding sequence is TGTGCCAGCAGCCCCCGCTACGAGCAGTACTTC. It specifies CASSPRYEQYF.

Here the CDR3 DNA reads TGCGCCAGCAGCTTGTACGGACAGAACAATCAGCCCCAGCATTTT. Encoded protein: CASSLYGQNNQPQHF. The V and J genes are TRBV5-1 and TRBJ1-5; weak D call: TRBD1 (6 bases). There are 15 residues in the CDR3. Trimming cost V 1 base and J 3 bases, with 11 bases left between them. Germline CDR1 and CDR2: SGHRS and YFSETQ.